The 27 T cell receptor beta chains reported below all come from one sample, sequenced in a study of T cell repertoires in cytomegalovirus infection. TCRdb re-derived calls from the reads in MiXCR, one entry per CDR3 protein. The repertoire holds about 400,000 distinct CDR3 sequences, 18% seen once, with approximately 8% in the top ten. The sample comprised PBMCs. Receptors were obtained from a human donor in good health (CMV status not recorded). Some clones in this sample may be carry-over from other donors' samples.

This clonotype was counted a few times. The chain carries TRBV19 and TRBJ2-3; a weak D match, TRBD1 (6 bases). V gave up 8 bases and J gave up 0 bases, with 12 bases separating them. Per germline, CDR1 LNHDA and CDR2 SQIVND (reference sequence). The CDR3 covers 14 residues. The CDR3: CASGDKPSTDTQYF. Here the CDR3 DNA reads TGTGCCAGTGGGGACAAGCCTAGCACAGATACGCAGTATTTT.

This clonotype has ten or more counts. The V gene is TRBV7-8, the J gene TRBJ2-7; D is undetermined. Germline CDR1 SGHVS, CDR2 FQNEAQ. CDR3 size: 13 residues. V gave up 0 bases and J gave up 2 bases, with 5 bases separating them. CDR3 in amino acids: CASSLASAYEQYF. In nucleotides, the CDR3 is TGTGCCAGCAGCTTAGCAAGTGCCTACGAGCAGTACTTC.

This clonotype was observed a handful of times. The CDR3 sequence is CASSPTGRTDTQYF. CDR3 sequence (DNA): TGCGCCAGCAGTCCAACCGGTCGCACAGATACGCAGTATTTT. V is TRBV10-2 and J is TRBJ2-3; D gene ambiguous. The V and J ends lost 5 bases and 1 base respectively, with 10 bases between them. The V gene's germline CDR1 is WSHSY and CDR2 SAAADI. This CDR3 contains 14 residues.

This clonotype has ten or more counts. This sequence joins TRBV4-2 and TRBJ2-7, with TRBD1 matching 8 bases. The CDR3 sequence is 16 residues long. V shed 0 bases and J 4 bases; nucleotides not matched to a gene: 8. Germline V lookup: CDR1 LGHNA, CDR2 YNFKEQ. CDR3 nucleotide sequence: TGTGCCAGCAGCCAAGAGTTCGCAGGGGGCTCATACGAGCAGTACTTC. Its protein product is CASSQEFAGGSYEQYF.

This chain connects TRBV6-5 to TRBJ2-3; 11 nucleotides agree with TRBD2. CDR1 MNHEY and CDR2 SVGAGI come from the germline V gene. After removal of 6 bases from V and 6 bases from J, the junction contained 8 bases not matched to a gene. The CDR3 loop spans 15 amino acids. The CDR3 sequence: CASRPGTSGIDTQYF. For the CDR3, the DNA is TGTGCCAGCAGACCCGGGACTAGCGGCATCGATACGCAGTATTTT.

The CDR3, as DNA: TGTGCCAGCAGTGAATGGTATAGGGTGGACGGCTACACCTTC. Amino acids: CASSEWYRVDGYTF. J is TRBJ1-2 and V is TRBV2; D uncertain. V lost 2 bases and J lost 8, with 15 bases in between. The V gene's germline CDR1 is SNHLY and CDR2 FYNNEI. The CDR3 covers 14 residues.

Comment on this clonotype: This clone may be a read error of a much larger clone one base away. This chain joins TRBV20-1 and TRBJ2-3, with D tentatively TRBD1 or TRBD2 (5 bases each). Germline V gives CDR1 DFQATT, CDR2 SNEGSKA (reference sequence). The CDR3 length is 19 residues. V lost 5 bases and J 0 bases, leaving 27 bases between the germline ends. CDR3 loop: CSAPEGLLGSGSSTDTQYF. The CDR3 DNA reads as TGCAGTGCTCCGGAAGGTTTACTAGGATCAGGGTCTAGCACAGATACGCAGTATTTT.

This clonotype was counted at least ten times. V is TRBV7-2 and J is TRBJ1-3; D uncertain. V was shortened by 5 bases and J by 4 bases, with 15 bases between the two germline ends. Germline lookup yields CDR1 SGHTA and CDR2 FQGNSA. CDR3 length: 15 residues. The CDR3 nucleotides are TGTGCCAGCAGCCGTGTACTGCTTTCGGGAAACACCATATATTTT. This encodes CASSRVLLSGNTIYF.

The chain uses TRBV28 and TRBJ1-1; D not resolved. The V end lost 7 bases, the J end lost 2 bases, and 5 bases lay between the germline ends. The germline V gene has CDR1 MDHEN and CDR2 SYDVKM. The CDR3 is made up of 11 amino acids. The CDR3 DNA sequence: TGTGCCAGCATTAGAAACACTGAAGCTTTCTTT. This encodes CASIRNTEAFF.

This clonotype was observed a few times. This chain links TRBV7-9 with TRBJ2-2; D is ambiguous. The CDR3 length is 14 residues. With 2 bases removed from V and 4 bases from J, the gap between germline ends came to 8 bases. Per germline, CDR1 SEHNR and CDR2 FQNEAQ (reference sequence). The CDR3 reads CASSLYAVTGELFF. The CDR3, as DNA: TGTGCCAGCAGCTTATACGCTGTCACCGGGGAGCTGTTTTTT.

The rearrangement joins TRBV7-6 to TRBJ1-3; D might be TRBD1 (5 bases). V was clipped by 3 bases and J by 1 base, with 22 bases between them. The CDR3 consists of 19 residues. Germline V lookup: CDR1 SGHVS, CDR2 FNYEAQ. The CDR3 loop is CASSFDFKPGPPSGNTIYF. As DNA, the CDR3 is TGTGCCAGCAGCTTCGATTTTAAACCGGGGCCTCCTTCTGGAAACACCATATATTTT.

This clonotype was found a few times. V usage is TRBV7-2 and J usage is TRBJ1-1, with D possibly being TRBD1 (6 bases). CDR1 and CDR2 (germline): SGHTA, FQGNSA. The CDR3 loop spans 13 amino acids. The V and J ends lost 5 bases and 4 bases respectively, with 11 bases between them. CDR3 sequence (DNA): TGTGCCAGCAGCCGCCAGGGGTTCACTGAAGCTTTCTTT. Translating it yields CASSRQGFTEAFF. The complete variable domain, with remaining parts taken from reference TRBV7-2 and TRBJ1-1, reads GAGVSQSPSNKVTEKGKDVELRCDPISGHTALYWYRQSLGQGLEFLIYFQGNSAPDKSGLPSDRFSAERTGGSVSTLTIQRTQQEDSAVYLCASSRQGFTEAFFGQGTRLTVV.

The V gene is TRBV15, the J gene TRBJ1-1; D is unclear. CDR1 is LNHNV and CDR2 is YYDKDF in the germline V gene (reference sequence). Trimming removed 5 bases from V and 2 bases from J, with 12 bases in between. The CDR3 runs 14 residues. CDR3 loop: CATSRGDTNTEAFF. The CDR3 bases are TGTGCCACCAGCCGGGGAGACACTAACACTGAAGCTTTCTTT. The full variable domain, completed using reference TRBV15 and TRBJ1-1, is DAMVIQNPRYQVTQFGKPVTLSCSQTLNHNVMYWYQQKSSQAPKLLFHYYDKDFNNEADTPDNFQSRRPNTSFCFLDIRSPGLGDTAMYLCATSRGDTNTEAFFGQGTRLTVV.

Ten or more counts support this clonotype. The chain has TRBV7-2 and TRBJ1-2, with D tentatively TRBD1 (5 bases). Trimming left V 5 bases short and J 8 bases short, with 21 bases between. The CDR3 loop spans 15 amino acids. The germline V gene encodes CDR1 SGHTA and CDR2 FQGNSA. This CDR3 reads CASSPRTQTIGGYTF. Written as DNA, the CDR3 is TGTGCCAGCAGCCCCCGGACACAAACCATCGGCGGCTACACCTTC.

This clonotype was counted at least ten times. This chain uses TRBV12-3 or TRBV12-4 with TRBJ2-1; 10 positions agree with TRBD1. CDR3 length: 12 residues. J gave up 14 bases and V 6 bases, and 7 bases lay outside the gene matches. As DNA, the CDR3 is TGTGCCAGCAGATGGGGAGGACAGGGGGAGTTCTTC. This codes for CASRWGGQGEFF.

Of note for this clonotype: This may stem from a read error, because a much larger clone lies one nucleotide away. The J gene is TRBJ2-7, the V gene TRBV7-2; D is unresolved. Trimming removed 4 bases at V and 7 bases at J, with 17 bases between. The CDR3 contains 14 residues. Germline-derived CDR1 and CDR2 are SGHTA and FQGNSA. The CDR3 region is CASSYTSSSREQYF. For the CDR3, the DNA is TGTGCCAGCAGCTATACCTCTTCTAGTCGAGAGCAGTACTTC.

The chain carries TRBV6-2 or TRBV6-3 and TRBJ2-7; the match to TRBD1 covers 7 bases. Germline trimming cut 1 base from V and 0 bases from J; bases unmatched to any gene: 3. The length of the CDR3 is 15 residues. Germline CDR1 and CDR2: MNHEY and SVGEGT. CDR3 sequence reads: CASSYYRGPSYEQYF. The CDR3 region has the DNA TGTGCCAGCAGTTACTACAGGGGTCCCTCCTACGAGCAGTACTTC.

Points on this clonotype: An end of the junction does not agree with germline; a read error may underlie this. J is TRBJ1-2 and V is TRBV28, with D possibly matching TRBD1 (5 bases). This CDR3 region has 13 residues. Germline CDR1 reads MDHEN; CDR2 reads SYDVKM. This chain's CDR3 is CASREQQVYRYTF. Written as DNA, the CDR3 is TGTGCCAGCAGGGAACAACAGGTCTATCGCTACACCTTC.

This clonotype was seen ten or more times. The V gene is TRBV7-6, the J gene TRBJ2-7, with 9 positions matching TRBD1. The CDR3 is 15 residues long. The ends lost 5 bases at V and 2 bases at J; junction bases unmatched: 7. The germline V gene encodes CDR1 SGHVS and CDR2 FNYEAQ. As DNA, the CDR3 is TGTGCCAGCAGCCTCGACAGGGGGATAACCTACGAGCAGTACTTC. This gives the protein CASSLDRGITYEQYF.

The chain employs TRBV28 and TRBJ2-1; D remains ambiguous. CDR3 length: 15 amino acids. Trimming pared 7 bases from V and 4 bases from J, leaving 17 bases between. Germline V gene data show CDR1 as MDHEN and CDR2 as SYDVKM. CDR3 DNA: TGTGCCAGCACCCACCCGGCGTGGCAGTACAATGAGCAGTTCTTC. Amino acid sequence: CASTHPAWQYNEQFF.

This sequence joins TRBV12-3 or TRBV12-4 and TRBJ1-5; D is perhaps TRBD1 (6 bases). This CDR3 has 15 residues. Trimming pared 5 bases from V and 7 bases from J, leaving 18 bases between. DNA of the CDR3: TGTGCCAGCAGTGGATTGGGGGGCGCAGGGCAGCCCCAGCATTTT. This gives the protein CASSGLGGAGQPQHF.

This clonotype was found many times. The chain uses TRBV11-2 and TRBJ2-7; unclear D gene. Germline V gene lookup returns CDR1 SGHAT and CDR2 FQNNGV. The CDR3 extends over 15 amino acids. V lost 1 base, J lost 0 bases, and 10 bases lay in between. The CDR3: CASSLGPDTSYEQYF. CDR3 bases: TGTGCCAGCAGCTTAGGTCCCGATACCTCCTACGAGCAGTACTTC.

This chain uses TRBV28 with TRBJ1-6; D remains ambiguous. This CDR3 is 14 amino acids long. The germline gives CDR1 MDHEN, CDR2 SYDVKM. Between the trimmed V and J ends, which lost 2 bases and 7 bases, there was a span of 9 bases. Here the CDR3 DNA reads TGTGCCAGCAGTTTACAGAGATGGAATTCACCCCTCCACTTT. It is translated as CASSLQRWNSPLHF.

This clonotype was found a few times. The chain has TRBV28 and TRBJ2-1, with 9 positions matching TRBD2. Germline V gene lookup returns CDR1 MDHEN and CDR2 SYDVKM. The CDR3 extends over 17 amino acids. After removal of 2 bases from V and 7 bases from J, the junction contained 12 bases not matched to a gene. The chain's CDR3 is CASSLRGSGGPKNEQFF. The CDR3 DNA reads TGTGCCAGCAGTTTAAGGGGAAGCGGGGGGCCCAAAAATGAGCAGTTCTTC.

This clonotype was counted only a few times. The chain combines TRBV4-2 with TRBJ2-1; D is possibly TRBD1 (5 bases). The V and J ends lost 4 bases and 7 bases respectively, with 14 bases between them. The length of the CDR3 is 14 residues. Germline CDR1 reads LGHNA; CDR2 reads YNFKEQ. The CDR3 DNA is TGTGCCAGCAGCCCAGAGGTCAGGGAAAATGAGCAGTTCTTC. Translating it yields CASSPEVRENEQFF.

This rearrangement joins TRBV11-2 to TRBJ2-7, with 10 bases that match TRBD2. With 1 base clipped from V and 3 bases from J, the junction kept 6 bases outside the gene matches. Per the germline V gene, CDR1 is SGHAT and CDR2 is FQNNGV. The CDR3 spans 16 residues. This chain's CDR3 is CASSLALLAGVYEQYF. The CDR3 region has the DNA TGTGCCAGCAGCTTAGCTCTTCTAGCGGGAGTCTACGAGCAGTACTTC. The entire variable domain, with the rest obtained from reference TRBV11-2 and TRBJ2-7, is as follows: EAGVAQSPRYKIIEKRQSVAFWCNPISGHATLYWYQQILGQGPKLLIQFQNNGVVDDSQLPKDRFSAERLKGVDSTLKIQPAKLEDSAVYLCASSLALLAGVYEQYFGPGTRLTVT.

This clonotype was detected only a few times. This rearrangement joins TRBV11-2 to TRBJ2-3, with unresolved D. The CDR3 is made up of 13 amino acids. The V gene lost 5 bases and the J gene lost 8 bases, with 14 bases spanning the gap. From germline, CDR1 is SGHAT and CDR2 FQNNGV. The CDR3 is CASSLTVSGTQYF. CDR3 bases: TGTGCCAGCAGCCTAACGGTGTCCGGTACGCAGTATTTT. Full variable domain (rest looked up from reference TRBV11-2 and TRBJ2-3): EAGVAQSPRYKIIEKRQSVAFWCNPISGHATLYWYQQILGQGPKLLIQFQNNGVVDDSQLPKDRFSAERLKGVDSTLKIQPAKLEDSAVYLCASSLTVSGTQYFGPGTRLTVL.